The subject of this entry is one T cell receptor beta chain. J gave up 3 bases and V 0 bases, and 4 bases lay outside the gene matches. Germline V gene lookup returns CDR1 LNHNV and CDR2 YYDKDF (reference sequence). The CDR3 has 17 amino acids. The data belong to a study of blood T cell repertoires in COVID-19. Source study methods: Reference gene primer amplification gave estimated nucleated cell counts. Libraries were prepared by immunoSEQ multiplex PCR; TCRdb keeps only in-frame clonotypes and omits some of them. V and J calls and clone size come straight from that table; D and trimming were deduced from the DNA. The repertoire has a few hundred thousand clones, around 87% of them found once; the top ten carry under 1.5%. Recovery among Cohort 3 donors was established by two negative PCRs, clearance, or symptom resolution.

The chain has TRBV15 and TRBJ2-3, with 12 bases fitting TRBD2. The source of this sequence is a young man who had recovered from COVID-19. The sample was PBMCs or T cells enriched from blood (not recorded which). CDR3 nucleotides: TGTGCCACCAGCAGAGATCCTAGCGGGGGGGCAACAGATACGCAGTATTTT. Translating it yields CATSRDPSGGATDTQYF.